This T cell receptor (beta chain) came from a study of blood T cell repertoires in COVID-19. Across the study: T cells, B-cell-depleted T cells, or PBMCs provided the cDNA or gDNA that served as material.

V was cut by 9 bases and J by 1 base, with 16 bases left in between. CDR1 and CDR2 (germline): SNHLY, FYNNEI. This CDR3 comprises 15 residues. Authors' data handling: Researchers report that nucleated cell counts were estimated from reference gene primer amplification. TCRdb's copy holds only in-frame clones and misses some; the assay was immunoSEQ multiplex PCR. The V and J calls and clone size were taken over from that table, and D and trimming were inferred from the DNA. The sample yields more than 400,000 clones, 80% to 90% seen once. The sequenced sample was peripheral blood. The chain combines TRBV2 with TRBJ1-5; D unresolved. The clonotype comes from a human donor in a cohort sampled during active COVID-19. The CDR3 loop is CASGEEGFSNQPQHF. Here the CDR3 DNA reads TGTGCCAGTGGAGAGGAGGGATTCAGCAATCAGCCCCAGCATTTT.